Listed here are 5 T cell receptor beta chains from one sample, sequenced in a study of blood T cells in healthy people across ages. Primed by a sample-barcoded 5' primer and a J-beta primer mix, a second PCR proceeded for about 6 to 11 cycles. TCRdb ran MiXCR on the 5' RACE reads and lists one entry per CDR3 protein. The table records more than 1,400,000 distinct CDR3 sequences, approximately 40% of them present only once. The material sequenced was blood. The origin of the receptors is a woman aged 18 to 35 in good health.

This clonotype was detected once. The V gene is TRBV7-2, the J gene TRBJ2-7, with D tentatively TRBD1 or TRBD2 (5 bases each). V was clipped by 5 bases and J by 7 bases, with 18 bases between them. This CDR3 contains 14 residues. Germline V lookup: CDR1 SGHTA, CDR2 FQGNSA. The CDR3 DNA follows: TGTGCCAGCAGCATTCCGGGACCCCAATGGGAGCAGTACTTC. The encoded protein is CASSIPGPQWEQYF.

The V and J genes are TRBV5-1 and TRBJ1-1, with D unresolved. The CDR3 covers 12 residues. Trimming stripped 5 bases from V and 0 bases from J, with 5 bases between. Germline-derived CDR1 and CDR2 are SGHRS and YFSETQ. The CDR3 protein is CASRDVNTEAFF. The CDR3, as DNA: TGCGCCAGCAGGGATGTGAACACTGAAGCTTTCTTT.

This chain connects TRBV5-1 to TRBJ2-7; D perhaps matches TRBD1 (5 bases). V was cut by 3 bases and J by 7 bases, with 14 bases left in between. CDR1 and CDR2 from the germline V gene are SGHRS and YFSETQ. This CDR3 spans 13 amino acids. For the CDR3, the DNA is TGCGCCAGCAGCTGTAGGACACCAGGGGAGCAGTACTTC. It specifies CASSCRTPGEQYF. The entire variable domain, with the rest obtained from reference TRBV5-1 and TRBJ2-7, is as follows: KAGVTQTPRYLIKTRGQQVTLSCSPISGHRSVSWYQQTPGQGLQFLFEYFSETQRNKGNFPGRFSGRQFSNSRSEMNVSTLELGDSALYLCASSCRTPGEQYFGPGTRLTVT.

The chain employs TRBV12-3 or TRBV12-4 and TRBJ1-2, with D possibly being TRBD1 (6 bases). There are 15 residues in the CDR3. Trimming took 3 bases from V and 4 from J, leaving 15 bases between them. CDR3 bases: TGTGCCAGCAGTTTGGGGGGGGCAAGGATCTATGGCTACACCTTC. Encoded protein: CASSLGGARIYGYTF.

This chain connects TRBV6-5 to TRBJ2-5; unclear D gene. Judging by the DNA end, TRBJ2-7 fits better; the J call may be wrong. The CDR3 length is 13 residues. Germline lookup yields CDR1 MNHEY and CDR2 SVGAGI. The CDR3 DNA reads TGTGCCAGCAGTTCCGCAGGATCCTACGAGCAGTACTTC. As protein: CASSSAGSYEQYF.